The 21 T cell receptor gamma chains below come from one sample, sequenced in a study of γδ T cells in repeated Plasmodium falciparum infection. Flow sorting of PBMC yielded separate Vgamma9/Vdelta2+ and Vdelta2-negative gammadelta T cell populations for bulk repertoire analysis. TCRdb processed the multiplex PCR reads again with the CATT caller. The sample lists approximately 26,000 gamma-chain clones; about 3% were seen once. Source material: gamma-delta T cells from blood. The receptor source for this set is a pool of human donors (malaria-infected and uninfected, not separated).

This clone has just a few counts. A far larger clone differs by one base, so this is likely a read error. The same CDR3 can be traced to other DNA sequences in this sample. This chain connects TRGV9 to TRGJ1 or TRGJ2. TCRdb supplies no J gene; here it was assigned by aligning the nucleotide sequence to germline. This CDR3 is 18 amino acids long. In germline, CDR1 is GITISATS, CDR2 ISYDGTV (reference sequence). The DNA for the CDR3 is TGTGCCTTGTGGGAGGTGCACTATGGACTAGGGAATTACTATAAGAAACTCTTT. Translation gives CALWEVHYGLGNYYKKLF.

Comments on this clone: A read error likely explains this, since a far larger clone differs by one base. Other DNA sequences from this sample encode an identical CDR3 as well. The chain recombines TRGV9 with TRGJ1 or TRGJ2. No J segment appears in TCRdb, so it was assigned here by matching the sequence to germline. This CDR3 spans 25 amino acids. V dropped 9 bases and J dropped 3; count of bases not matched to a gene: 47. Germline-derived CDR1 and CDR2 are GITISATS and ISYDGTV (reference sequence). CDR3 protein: CALDSLRGLLPCNKFEHGAYYKKLF. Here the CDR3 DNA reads TGTGCCTTGGATTCTTTACGGGGCTTGTTACCTTGTAATAAGTTCGAACATGGTGCTTATTATAAGAAACTCTTT.

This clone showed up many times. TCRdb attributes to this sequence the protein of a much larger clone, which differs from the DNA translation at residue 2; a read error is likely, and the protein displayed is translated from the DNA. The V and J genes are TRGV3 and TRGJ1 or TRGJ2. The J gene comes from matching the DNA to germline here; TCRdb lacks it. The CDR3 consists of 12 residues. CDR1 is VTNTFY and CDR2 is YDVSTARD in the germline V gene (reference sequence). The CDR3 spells CTTWDRHYKKLF. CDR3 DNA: TGTACCACCTGGGACAGGCACTATAAGAAACTCTTT.

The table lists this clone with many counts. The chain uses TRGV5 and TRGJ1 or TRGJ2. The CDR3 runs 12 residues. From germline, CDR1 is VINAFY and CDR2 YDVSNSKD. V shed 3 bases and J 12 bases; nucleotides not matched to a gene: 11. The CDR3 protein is CATWDGRFVKLF. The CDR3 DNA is TGTGCCACCTGGGACGGTCGCTTTGTGAAACTCTTT.

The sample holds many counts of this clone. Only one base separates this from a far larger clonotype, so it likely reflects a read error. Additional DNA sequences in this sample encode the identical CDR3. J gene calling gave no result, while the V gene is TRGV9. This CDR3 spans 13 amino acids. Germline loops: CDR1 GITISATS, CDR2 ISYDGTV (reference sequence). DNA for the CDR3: TGTGCCTTGTGGGAGCCTATCGGGAATAAAAAACTCTTT. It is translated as CALWEPIGNKKLF.

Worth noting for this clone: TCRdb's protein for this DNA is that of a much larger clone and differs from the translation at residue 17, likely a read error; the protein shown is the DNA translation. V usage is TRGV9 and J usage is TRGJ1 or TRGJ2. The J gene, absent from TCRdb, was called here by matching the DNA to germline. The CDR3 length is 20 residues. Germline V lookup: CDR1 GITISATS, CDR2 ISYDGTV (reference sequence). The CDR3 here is CALWGLNISPPTLDCYRKLF. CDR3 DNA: TGTGCCTTGTGGGGACTGAATATATCTCCTCCTACCTTGGATTGTTATAGGAAACTCTTT.

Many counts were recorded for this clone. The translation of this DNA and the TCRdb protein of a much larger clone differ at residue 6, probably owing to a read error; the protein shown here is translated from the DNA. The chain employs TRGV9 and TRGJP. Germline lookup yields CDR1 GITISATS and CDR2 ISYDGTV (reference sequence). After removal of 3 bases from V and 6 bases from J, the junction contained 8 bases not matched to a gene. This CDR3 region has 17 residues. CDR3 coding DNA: TGTGCCTTGTGGGAGATGCAAGGAGAGTTGGGCAAAAAAATCAAGGTATTT. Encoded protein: CALWEMQGELGKKIKVF.

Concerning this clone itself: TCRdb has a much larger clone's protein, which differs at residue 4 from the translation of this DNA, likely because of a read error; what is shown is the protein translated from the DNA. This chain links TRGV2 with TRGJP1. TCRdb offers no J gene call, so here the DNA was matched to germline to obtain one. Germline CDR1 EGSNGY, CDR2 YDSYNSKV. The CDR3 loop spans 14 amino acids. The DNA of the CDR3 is TGTGCCACCCGGGACTTTACCACTGGTTGGTTCAAGATATTT. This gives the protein CATRDFTTGWFKIF.

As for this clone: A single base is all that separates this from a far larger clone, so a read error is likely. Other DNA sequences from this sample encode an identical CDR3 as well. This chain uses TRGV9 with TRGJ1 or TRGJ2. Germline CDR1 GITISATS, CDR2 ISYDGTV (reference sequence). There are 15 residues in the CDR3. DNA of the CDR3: TGCGCCTTGTGGGAGGCACCTACGAATTATTATAAGAAACTCTTT. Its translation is CALWEAPTNYYKKLF.

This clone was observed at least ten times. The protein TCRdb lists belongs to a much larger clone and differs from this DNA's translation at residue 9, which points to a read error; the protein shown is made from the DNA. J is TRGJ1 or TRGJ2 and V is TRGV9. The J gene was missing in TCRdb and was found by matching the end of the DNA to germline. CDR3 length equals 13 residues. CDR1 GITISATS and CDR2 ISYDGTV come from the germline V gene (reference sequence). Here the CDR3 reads CALWEDSYDKKLF. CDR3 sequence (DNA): TGTGCCTTGTGGGAGGACAGTTATGATAAGAAACTCTTT.

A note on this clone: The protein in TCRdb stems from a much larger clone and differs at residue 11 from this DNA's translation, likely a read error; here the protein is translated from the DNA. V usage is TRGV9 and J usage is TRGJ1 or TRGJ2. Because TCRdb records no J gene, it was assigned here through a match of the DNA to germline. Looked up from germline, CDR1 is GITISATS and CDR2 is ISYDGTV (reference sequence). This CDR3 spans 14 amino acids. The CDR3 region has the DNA TGTGCCTTGTGGGAGGCTGTGGGGTATTATAGGAAACTCTTT. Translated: CALWEAVGYYRKLF.

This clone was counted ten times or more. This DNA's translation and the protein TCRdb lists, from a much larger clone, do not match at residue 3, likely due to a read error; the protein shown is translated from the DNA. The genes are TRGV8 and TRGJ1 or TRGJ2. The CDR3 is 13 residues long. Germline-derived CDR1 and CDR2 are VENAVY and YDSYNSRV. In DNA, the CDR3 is TGTGCCCCCTGGGACCGCTATTATTATAAGAAACTCTTT. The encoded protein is CAPWDRYYYKKLF.

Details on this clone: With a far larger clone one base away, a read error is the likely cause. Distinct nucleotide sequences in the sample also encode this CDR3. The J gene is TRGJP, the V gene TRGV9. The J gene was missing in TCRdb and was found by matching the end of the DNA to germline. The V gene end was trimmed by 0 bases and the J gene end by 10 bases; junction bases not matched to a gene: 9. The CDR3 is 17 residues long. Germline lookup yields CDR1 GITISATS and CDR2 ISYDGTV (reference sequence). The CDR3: CALWEVNPELGKKIKVF. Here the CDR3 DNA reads TGTGCCTTGTGGGAGGTGAATCCTGAATTGGGCAAAAAAATCAAGGTATTT.

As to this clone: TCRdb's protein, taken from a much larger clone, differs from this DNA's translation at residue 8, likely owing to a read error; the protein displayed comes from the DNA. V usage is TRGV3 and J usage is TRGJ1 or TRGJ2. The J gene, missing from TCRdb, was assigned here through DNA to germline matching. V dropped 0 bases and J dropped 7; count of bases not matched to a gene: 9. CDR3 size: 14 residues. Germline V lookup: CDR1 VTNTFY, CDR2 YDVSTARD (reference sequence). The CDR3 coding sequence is TGTGCCACCTGGGACAGGCTAGGCTGGTATAAGAAACTCTTT. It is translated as CATWDRLGWYKKLF.

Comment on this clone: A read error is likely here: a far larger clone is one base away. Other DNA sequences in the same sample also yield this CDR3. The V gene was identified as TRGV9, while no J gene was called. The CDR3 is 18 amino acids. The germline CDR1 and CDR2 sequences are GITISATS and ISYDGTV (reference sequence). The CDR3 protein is CALWEVLTRELGKKIKVF. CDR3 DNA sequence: TGTGCCTTGTGGGAGGTGCTGACGAGAGAGTTGGGCAAAAAAATCAAGGTATTC.

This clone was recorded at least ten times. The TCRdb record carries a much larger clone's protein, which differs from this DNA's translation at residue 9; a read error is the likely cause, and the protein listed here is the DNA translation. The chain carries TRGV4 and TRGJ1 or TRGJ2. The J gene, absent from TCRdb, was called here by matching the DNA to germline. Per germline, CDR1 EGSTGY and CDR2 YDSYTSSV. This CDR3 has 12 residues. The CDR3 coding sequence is TGTGCCACCTGGGTCGCCGTGTATATGAAACTCTTT. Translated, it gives CATWVAVYMKLF.

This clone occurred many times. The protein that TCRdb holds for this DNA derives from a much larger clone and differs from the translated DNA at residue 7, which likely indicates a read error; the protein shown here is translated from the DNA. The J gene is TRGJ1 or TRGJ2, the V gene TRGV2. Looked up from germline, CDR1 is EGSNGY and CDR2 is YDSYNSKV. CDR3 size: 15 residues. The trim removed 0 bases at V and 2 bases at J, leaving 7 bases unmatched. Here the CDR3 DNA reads TGTGCCACCTGGGACGGGGGGGCTGATTATTATAAGAAACTCTTT. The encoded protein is CATWDGGADYYKKLF.

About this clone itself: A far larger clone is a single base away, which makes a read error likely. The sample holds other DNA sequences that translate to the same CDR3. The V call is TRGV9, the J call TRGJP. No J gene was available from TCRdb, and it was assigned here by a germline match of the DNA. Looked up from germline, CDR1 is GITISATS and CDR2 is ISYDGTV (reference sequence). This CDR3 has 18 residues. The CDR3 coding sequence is TGCGCCTTGTGGGAGGTTCATCCTCAAGAGTTGGGCAAAAAAATCAAGGTATTT. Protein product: CALWEVHPQELGKKIKVF.

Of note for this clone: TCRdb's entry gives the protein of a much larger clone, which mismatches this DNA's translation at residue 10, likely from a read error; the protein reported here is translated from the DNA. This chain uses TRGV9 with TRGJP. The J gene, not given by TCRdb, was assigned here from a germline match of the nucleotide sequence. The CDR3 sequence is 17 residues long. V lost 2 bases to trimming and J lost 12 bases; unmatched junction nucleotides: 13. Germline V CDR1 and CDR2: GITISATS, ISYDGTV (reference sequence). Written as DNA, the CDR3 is TGTGCCTTGTGGGAGGCAAACCGTCGGGCGGGCAAAAAAATCAAGGTATTT. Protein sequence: CALWEANRRAGKKIKVF.

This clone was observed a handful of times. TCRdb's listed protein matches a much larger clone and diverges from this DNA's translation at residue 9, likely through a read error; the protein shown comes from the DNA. CDR3 in amino acids: CALSQGVERLF. In nucleotides, the CDR3 is TGTGCCTTGTCCCAAGGGGTGGAGAGACTCTTT. The J gene has no call, while the V gene is TRGV9. Germline V gene sequence: CDR1 GITISATS, CDR2 ISYDGTV (reference sequence). The CDR3 is 11 amino acids.

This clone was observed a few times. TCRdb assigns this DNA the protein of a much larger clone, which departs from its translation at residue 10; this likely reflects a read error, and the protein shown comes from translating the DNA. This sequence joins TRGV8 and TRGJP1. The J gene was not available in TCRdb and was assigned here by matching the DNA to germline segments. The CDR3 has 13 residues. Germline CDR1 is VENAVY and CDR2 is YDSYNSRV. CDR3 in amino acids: CATWDKAGWLKIF. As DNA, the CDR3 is TGTGCCACCTGGGATAAGGCTGGTTGGCTCAAGATATTT.